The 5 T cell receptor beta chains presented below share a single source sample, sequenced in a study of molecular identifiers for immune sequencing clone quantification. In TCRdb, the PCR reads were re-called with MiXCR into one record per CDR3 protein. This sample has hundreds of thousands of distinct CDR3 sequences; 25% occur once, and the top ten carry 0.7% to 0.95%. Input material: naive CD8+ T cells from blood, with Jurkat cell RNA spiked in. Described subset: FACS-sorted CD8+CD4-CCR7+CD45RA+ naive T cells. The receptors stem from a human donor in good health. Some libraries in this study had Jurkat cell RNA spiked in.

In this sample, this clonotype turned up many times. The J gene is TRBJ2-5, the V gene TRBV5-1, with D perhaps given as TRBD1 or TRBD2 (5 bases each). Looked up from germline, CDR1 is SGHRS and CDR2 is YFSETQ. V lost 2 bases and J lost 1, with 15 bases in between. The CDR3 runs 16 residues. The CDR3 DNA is TGCGCCAGCAGCTTCCGGGCAGGGAGTATCCAAGAGACCCAGTACTTC. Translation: CASSFRAGSIQETQYF.

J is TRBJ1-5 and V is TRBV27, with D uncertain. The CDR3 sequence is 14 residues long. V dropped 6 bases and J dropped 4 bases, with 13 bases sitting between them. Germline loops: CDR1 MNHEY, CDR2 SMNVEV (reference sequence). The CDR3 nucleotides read TGTGCCAGCAGCCAAACGGGCCAAAATCAGCCCCAGCATTTT. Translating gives CASSQTGQNQPQHF.

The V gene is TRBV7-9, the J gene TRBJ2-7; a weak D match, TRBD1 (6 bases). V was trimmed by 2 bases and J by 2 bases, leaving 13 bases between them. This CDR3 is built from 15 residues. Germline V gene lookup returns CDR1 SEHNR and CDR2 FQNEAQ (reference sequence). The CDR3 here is CASSLRDKAAYEQYF. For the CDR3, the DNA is TGTGCCAGCAGCTTAAGGGACAAAGCCGCCTACGAGCAGTACTTC.

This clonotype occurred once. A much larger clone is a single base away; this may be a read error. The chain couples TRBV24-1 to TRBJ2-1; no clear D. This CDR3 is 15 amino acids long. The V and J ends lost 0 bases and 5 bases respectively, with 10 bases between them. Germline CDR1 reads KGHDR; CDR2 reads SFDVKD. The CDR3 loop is CATSDLHTQNNEQFF. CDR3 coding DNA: TGTGCCACCAGTGATTTGCATACTCAGAACAATGAGCAGTTCTTC.

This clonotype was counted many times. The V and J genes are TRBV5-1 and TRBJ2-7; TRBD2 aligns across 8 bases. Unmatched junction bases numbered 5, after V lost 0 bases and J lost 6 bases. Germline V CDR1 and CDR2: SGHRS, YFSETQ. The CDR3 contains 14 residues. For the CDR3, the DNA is TGCGCCAGCAGCTTGGAAGCGGGGGCATCCGAGCAGTACTTC. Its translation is CASSLEAGASEQYF.